A single sample gave rise to the 26 T cell receptor beta chains below, sequenced in a study of neurological immune-mediated disorders. TCRdb reanalysed the 5' RACE reads using MiXCR and keeps one entry per CDR3 protein. Among 95,000 or so distinct CDR3 sequences listed, 3.5% were seen once. The sequencing input was PBMCs. Source of these receptors: a young woman with multiple sclerosis.

A note on this clonotype: This may be a read error, as it is one base from a much larger clone. V usage is TRBV10-2 and J usage is TRBJ2-7; no clear D gene. Germline V gene data show CDR1 as WSHSY and CDR2 as SAAADI. The CDR3 spans 15 residues. The V gene lost 6 bases and the J gene lost 0 bases, with 15 bases spanning the gap. CDR3 region: CASREVGRGSYEQYF. CDR3 in DNA: TGCGCCAGCAGAGAGGTAGGGCGCGGCTCCTACGAGCAGTACTTC.

This clonotype has at least ten counts. This chain connects TRBV9 to TRBJ2-1; 9 nucleotides match TRBD1. The CDR3 is made up of 15 amino acids. The V gene end was trimmed by 3 bases and the J gene end by 6 bases; junction bases not matched to a gene: 7. CDR1 SGDLS and CDR2 YYNGEE come from the germline V gene. The CDR3 DNA follows: TGTGCCAGCAGCGGGCCAACAGGGGGCACCAATGAGCAGTTCTTC. Its translation is CASSGPTGGTNEQFF.

This clonotype came up many times. This chain uses TRBV7-2 with TRBJ1-1; D may be TRBD1 (5 bases). V was cut by 3 bases and J by 4 bases, with 12 bases left in between. Germline values: CDR1 SGHTA, CDR2 FQGNSA. The CDR3 spans 14 residues. This chain's CDR3 is CASSLMGESTEAFF. In DNA form, the CDR3 reads TGTGCCAGCAGCTTGATGGGGGAGAGCACTGAAGCTTTCTTT.

Remarks on this clonotype: Since a much larger clone is just one base distant, this may be a read error. The rearrangement links TRBV7-6 to TRBJ1-2; a weak D match, TRBD1 (5 bases). V was trimmed by 2 bases and J by 0 bases, leaving 16 bases between them. The CDR3 spans 17 residues. Germline V gene data show CDR1 as SGHVS and CDR2 as FNYEAQ. CDR3 bases: TGTGCCAGCAGCTTAAGTTTTCGGGGCACCCCTAACTATGGCTACACCTTC. Residues: CASSLSFRGTPNYGYTF. The entire variable domain, with the rest obtained from reference TRBV7-6 and TRBJ1-2, is as follows: GAGVSQSPRYKVTKRGQDVALRCDPISGHVSLYWYRQALGQGPEFLTYFNYEAQQDKSGLPNDRFSAERPEGSISTLTIQRTEQRDSAMYRCASSLSFRGTPNYGYTFGSGTRLTVV.

This clonotype was detected ten times or more. The V call is TRBV5-1, the J call TRBJ1-5, with D perhaps TRBD1 (6 bases). The CDR3 contains 14 residues. Germline lookup yields CDR1 SGHRS and CDR2 YFSETQ. The V and J ends lost 0 bases and 3 bases respectively, with 7 bases between them. CDR3 sequence reads: CASSLEGVNQPQHF. For the CDR3, the DNA is TGCGCCAGCAGCTTGGAGGGGGTCAATCAGCCCCAGCATTTT.

Many counts were recorded for this clonotype. The J gene is TRBJ2-3, the V gene TRBV18; TRBD2 matches at 9 bases. CDR1 and CDR2 from the germline V gene are KGHSH and LQKENI. V gave up 0 bases and J gave up 2 bases; unmatched junction bases: 6. CDR3 length: 17 residues. DNA of the CDR3: TGTGCCAGCTCACCACCGCAAGCGGGGGGCTCCACAGATACGCAGTATTTT. Translation: CASSPPQAGGSTDTQYF.

This clonotype was detected many times. The genes are TRBV12-3 or TRBV12-4 and TRBJ1-2; 8 bases align to TRBD1. V trimming: 8 bases; J trimming: 6 bases; junction bases outside the gene matches: 11. This CDR3 is 14 amino acids long. The CDR3 protein is CASGYGTGTNGYTF. CDR3 DNA sequence: TGTGCCAGCGGCTACGGGACAGGAACCAATGGCTACACCTTC.

This clonotype appeared many times. The CDR3 is CASGGGGTGELFF. For the CDR3, the DNA is TGTGCCTCCGGAGGAGGGGGGACCGGGGAGCTGTTTTTT. The chain has TRBV6-2 or TRBV6-3 and TRBJ2-2; D might be TRBD1 or TRBD2, each matching 6 bases. There are 13 residues in the CDR3. Germline V gene sequence: CDR1 MNHEY, CDR2 SVGEGT. The ends were cut back, 11 bases at V and 5 bases at J, with 15 bases in the middle.

The chain employs TRBV7-6 and TRBJ2-1; possibly TRBD1 for D (6 bases). This CDR3 contains 17 residues. Trimming took off 1 base at V and 9 bases at J, with 22 bases between the two ends. Germline values: CDR1 SGHVS, CDR2 FNYEAQ. In nucleotides, the CDR3 is TGTGCCAGCAGCTTAGTCTGGGGCAGGGGTAGTCACGGTGAGCAGTTCTTC. This translates into CASSLVWGRGSHGEQFF. Supplemented by reference TRBV7-6 and TRBJ2-1, the full variable domain reads GAGVSQSPRYKVTKRGQDVALRCDPISGHVSLYWYRQALGQGPEFLTYFNYEAQQDKSGLPNDRFSAERPEGSISTLTIQRTEQRDSAMYRCASSLVWGRGSHGEQFFGPGTRLTVL.

This clonotype has ten or more counts. The chain joins TRBV7-9 to TRBJ1-6; weak D call: TRBD1 (6 bases). Trimming pared 6 bases from V and 8 bases from J, leaving 23 bases between. This CDR3 spans 17 amino acids. The germline gives CDR1 SEHNR, CDR2 FQNEAQ (reference sequence). The CDR3 is CASRRIRGGNRDSPLHF. CDR3 nucleotides: TGTGCCAGCAGACGAATCAGGGGAGGGAATAGGGATTCACCCCTCCACTTT.

There are many counts of this clonotype. The gene calls are TRBV18 and TRBJ2-3; D not certain. The CDR3 contains 14 residues. Germline V lookup: CDR1 KGHSH, CDR2 LQKENI. The V gene lost 1 base and the J gene lost 4 bases, with 9 bases spanning the gap. CDR3 nucleotide sequence: TGTGCCAGCTCACCACGTTACGGGCCAGATACGCAGTATTTT. Translated, it gives CASSPRYGPDTQYF.

This clonotype was picked up many times. V usage is TRBV5-1 and J usage is TRBJ1-6; 8 bases align to TRBD1. The CDR3 runs 16 residues. With 0 bases clipped from V and 5 bases from J, the junction kept 4 bases outside the gene matches. Germline assignment: CDR1 SGHRS and CDR2 YFSETQ. CDR3 sequence reads: CASSLGAGGDNSPLHF. The CDR3 coding sequence is TGCGCCAGCAGCTTGGGGGCAGGGGGCGATAATTCACCCCTCCACTTT.

A word on this clonotype: This sequence may be a read error, since a much larger clone differs from it by one base. This is likely a read error, given that the CDR3 carries no conserved phenylalanine or tryptophan at its end. V usage is TRBV5-6 and J usage is TRBJ1-2, with D unresolved. Looked up from germline, CDR1 is SGHDT and CDR2 is YYEEEE. V lost 1 base, J lost 1 base, and 5 bases lay in between. The CDR3 loop spans 13 amino acids. CDR3 bases: TGTGCCAGCAGCTTGCCCATTAACTATGGCTACACCTGC. Amino acid sequence: CASSLPINYGYTC.

This clonotype was counted ten times or more. The CDR3 sequence is CASSEGSGGAGGYTF. The CDR3 coding sequence is TGTGCCAGCAGTGAAGGTTCAGGGGGCGCGGGAGGCTACACCTTC. The chain uses TRBV6-4 and TRBJ1-2, with 8 bases that match TRBD1. The CDR3 contains 15 residues. The germline V gene encodes CDR1 MRHNA and CDR2 SNTAGT. V shed 3 bases, J shed 8 bases, and the junction held 11 bases outside the gene matches.

This clonotype was counted ten times or more. V and J are TRBV5-1 and TRBJ2-1; TRBD1 matches at 10 bases. Germline assignment: CDR1 SGHRS and CDR2 YFSETQ. The V and J ends lost 0 bases and 8 bases, in that order; junction bases with no gene match: 2. CDR3 length: 14 residues. CDR3 residues: CASSLEGQGDEQFF. The CDR3 nucleotides read TGCGCCAGCAGCTTGGAAGGACAGGGGGATGAGCAGTTCTTC.

This clonotype came up many times. The rearrangement uses TRBV25-1 and TRBJ2-6; D is ambiguous. Germline CDR1 MGHDK, CDR2 SYGVNS. CDR3 length: 14 residues. The germline V and J ends were trimmed by 5 bases and 0 bases, with 5 bases remaining between them. CDR3 nucleotide sequence: TGTGCCAGCAGTCGCAGCTCTGGGGCCAACGTCCTGACTTTC. Translating gives CASSRSSGANVLTF.

In its sample, this clonotype was seen many times. This chain links TRBV5-1 with TRBJ2-1; unclear D gene. Trimming took 0 bases from V and 6 from J, leaving 7 bases between them. The length of the CDR3 is 13 residues. Germline loops: CDR1 SGHRS, CDR2 YFSETQ. CDR3 sequence reads: CASSLGVSNEQFF. DNA for the CDR3: TGCGCCAGCAGCTTGGGGGTTAGCAATGAGCAGTTCTTC.

This clonotype was detected many times. V gene TRBV18 combines with J gene TRBJ1-2; D ambiguous. CDR3 length: 15 amino acids. The V end lost 0 bases, the J end lost 8 bases, and 16 bases lay between the germline ends. Germline V gene sequence: CDR1 KGHSH, CDR2 LQKENI. The DNA for the CDR3 is TGTGCCAGCTCACCACCCTTCGGTCTTCAATCGGGCTACACCTTC. It encodes CASSPPFGLQSGYTF.

This clonotype was recorded many times. This chain links TRBV18 with TRBJ2-1; D is perhaps TRBD1 (5 bases). V gave up 0 bases and J gave up 8 bases, with 8 bases separating them. The CDR3 contains 13 residues. The germline V gene has CDR1 KGHSH and CDR2 LQKENI. For the CDR3, the DNA is TGTGCCAGCTCACCACCGAGACAGTATGAGCAGTTCTTC. This translates into CASSPPRQYEQFF.

This clonotype was seen ten or more times. The chain joins TRBV12-3 or TRBV12-4 to TRBJ1-2; no clear D. The ends were cut back, 5 bases at V and 2 bases at J, with 15 bases in the middle. The CDR3 spans 15 residues. DNA for the CDR3: TGTGCCAGCAGTGGTAGTCGCAGGAGAAACTATGGCTACACCTTC. Protein product: CASSGSRRRNYGYTF.

This clonotype came up many times. The chain combines TRBV5-1 with TRBJ2-5, with D perhaps matching TRBD1 (5 bases). The germline V gene has CDR1 SGHRS and CDR2 YFSETQ. This CDR3 region has 14 residues. The V and J ends lost 4 bases and 2 bases respectively, with 12 bases between them. The CDR3 DNA reads TGCGCCAGCAGCGTAGGACGGACACAAGAGACCCAGTACTTC. Its translation: CASSVGRTQETQYF. The entire variable domain, with the rest obtained from reference TRBV5-1 and TRBJ2-5, is as follows: KAGVTQTPRYLIKTRGQQVTLSCSPISGHRSVSWYQQTPGQGLQFLFEYFSETQRNKGNFPGRFSGRQFSNSRSEMNVSTLELGDSALYLCASSVGRTQETQYFGPGTRLLVL.

This clonotype appeared many times. The chain carries TRBV7-2 and TRBJ2-7, with a possible D match to TRBD2 (5 bases). Per the germline V gene, CDR1 is SGHTA and CDR2 is FQGNSA. The V end lost 3 bases, the J end lost 5 bases, and 20 bases lay between the germline ends. There are 16 residues in the CDR3. The chain's CDR3 is CASSFAQDSVRDEQYF. In nucleotides, the CDR3 is TGTGCCAGCAGCTTTGCTCAGGATAGCGTCCGGGACGAGCAGTACTTC.

The sample holds many counts of this clonotype. This chain uses TRBV7-6 with TRBJ1-2; the match to TRBD1 covers 7 bases. V trimming: 1 base; J trimming: 6 bases; junction bases outside the gene matches: 2. The CDR3 loop spans 13 amino acids. The V gene's germline CDR1 is SGHVS and CDR2 FNYEAQ. CDR3 sequence reads: CASSLGGGNGYTF. DNA for the CDR3: TGTGCCAGCAGCTTAGGAGGGGGCAATGGCTACACCTTC.

This clonotype was counted many times. The chain links TRBV10-3 to TRBJ1-5; tentatively, D is TRBD1 (6 bases). CDR1 is ENHRY and CDR2 is SYGVKD in the germline V gene. V was clipped by 0 bases and J by 6 bases, with 12 bases between them. This CDR3 is built from 15 residues. CDR3 in DNA: TGTGCCATCAGTGAGTCCGGGAGGGGGGGTCAGCCCCAGCATTTT. It is translated as CAISESGRGGQPQHF.

Many counts were recorded for this clonotype. The chain joins TRBV7-2 to TRBJ2-1; a weak D match, TRBD2 (6 bases). CDR3 length: 15 residues. The V end lost 5 bases, the J end lost 2 bases, and 13 bases lay between the germline ends. The germline CDR1 and CDR2 sequences are SGHTA and FQGNSA. The CDR3 coding sequence is TGTGCCAGCAGCCCGCGGGACGAGGCCTACAATGAGCAGTTCTTC. It yields the protein CASSPRDEAYNEQFF.

At least ten counts were recorded for this clonotype. This chain joins TRBV5-6 and TRBJ1-2; D not certain. Trimming left V 1 base short and J 0 bases short, with 7 bases between. Germline V gives CDR1 SGHDT, CDR2 YYEEEE. This CDR3 comprises 14 residues. CDR3 sequence reads: CASSLFVTNYGYTF. The CDR3, as DNA: TGTGCCAGCAGCTTGTTTGTAACTAACTATGGCTACACCTTC.